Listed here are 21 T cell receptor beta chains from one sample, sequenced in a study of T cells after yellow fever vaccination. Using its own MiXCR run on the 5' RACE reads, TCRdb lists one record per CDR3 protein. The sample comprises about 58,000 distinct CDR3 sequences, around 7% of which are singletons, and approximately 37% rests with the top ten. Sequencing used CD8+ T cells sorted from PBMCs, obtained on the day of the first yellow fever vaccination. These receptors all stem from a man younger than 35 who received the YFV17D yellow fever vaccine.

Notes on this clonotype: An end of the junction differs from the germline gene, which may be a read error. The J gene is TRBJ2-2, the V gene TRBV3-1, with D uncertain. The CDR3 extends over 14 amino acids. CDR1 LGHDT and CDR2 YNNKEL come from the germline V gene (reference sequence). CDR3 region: CAGSLPVGTGELFF. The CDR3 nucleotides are TGTGCCGGCAGCCTCCCGGTGGGGACCGGGGAGCTGTTTTTT.

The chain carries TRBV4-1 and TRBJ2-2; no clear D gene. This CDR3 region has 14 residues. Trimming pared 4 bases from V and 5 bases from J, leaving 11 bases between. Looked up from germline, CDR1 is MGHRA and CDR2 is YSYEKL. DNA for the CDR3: TGCGCCAGCAGCCCCTTCAGTGGGACCGGGGAGCTGTTTTTT. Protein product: CASSPFSGTGELFF.

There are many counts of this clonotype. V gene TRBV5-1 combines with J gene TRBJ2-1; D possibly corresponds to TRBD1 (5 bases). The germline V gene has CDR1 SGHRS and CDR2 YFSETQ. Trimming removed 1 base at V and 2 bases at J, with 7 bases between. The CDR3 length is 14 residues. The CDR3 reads CASSLMDTYNEQFF. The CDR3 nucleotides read TGCGCCAGCAGCTTGATGGACACCTACAATGAGCAGTTCTTC. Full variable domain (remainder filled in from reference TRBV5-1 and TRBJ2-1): KAGVTQTPRYLIKTRGQQVTLSCSPISGHRSVSWYQQTPGQGLQFLFEYFSETQRNKGNFPGRFSGRQFSNSRSEMNVSTLELGDSALYLCASSLMDTYNEQFFGPGTRLTVL.

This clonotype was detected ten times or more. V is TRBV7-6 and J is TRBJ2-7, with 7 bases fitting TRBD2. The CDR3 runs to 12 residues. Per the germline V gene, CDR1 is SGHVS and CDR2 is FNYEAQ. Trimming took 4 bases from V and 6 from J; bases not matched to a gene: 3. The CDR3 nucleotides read TGTGCCAGCAGCTGGGGAGGGGTCGAGCAGTACTTC. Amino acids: CASSWGGVEQYF.

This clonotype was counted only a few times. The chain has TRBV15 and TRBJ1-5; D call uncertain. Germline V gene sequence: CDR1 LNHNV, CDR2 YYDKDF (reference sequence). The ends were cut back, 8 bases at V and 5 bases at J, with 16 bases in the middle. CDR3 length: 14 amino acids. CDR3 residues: CATGPGGEDQPQHF. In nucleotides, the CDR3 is TGTGCCACCGGTCCGGGAGGTGAGGATCAGCCCCAGCATTTT. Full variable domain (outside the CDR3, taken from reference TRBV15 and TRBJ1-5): DAMVIQNPRYQVTQFGKPVTLSCSQTLNHNVMYWYQQKSSQAPKLLFHYYDKDFNNEADTPDNFQSRRPNTSFCFLDIRSPGLGDTAMYLCATGPGGEDQPQHFGDGTRLSIL.

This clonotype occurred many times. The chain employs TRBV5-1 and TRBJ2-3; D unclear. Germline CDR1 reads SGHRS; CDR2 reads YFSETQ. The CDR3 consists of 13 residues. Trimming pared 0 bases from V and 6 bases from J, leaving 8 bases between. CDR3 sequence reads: CASSLGPGDTQYF. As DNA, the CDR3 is TGCGCCAGCAGCTTGGGGCCCGGGGATACGCAGTATTTT.

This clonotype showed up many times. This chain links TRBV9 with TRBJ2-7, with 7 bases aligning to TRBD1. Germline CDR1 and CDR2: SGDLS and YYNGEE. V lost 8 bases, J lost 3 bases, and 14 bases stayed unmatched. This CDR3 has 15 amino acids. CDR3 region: CAREGDSYGYYEQYF. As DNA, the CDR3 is TGTGCCAGGGAAGGGGACAGCTATGGATACTACGAGCAGTACTTC.

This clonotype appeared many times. The CDR3, as DNA: TGTGCCAGCAGTCCCTCAGGGGCCACTAATGAAAAACTGTTTTTT. This codes for CASSPSGATNEKLFF. The chain combines TRBV12-3 or TRBV12-4 with TRBJ1-4; D possibly corresponds to TRBD1 (6 bases). The CDR3 has 15 amino acids. Deletions cut 5 bases from V and 2 bases from J, with 12 bases between.

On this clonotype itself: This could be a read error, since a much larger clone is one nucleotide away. Written as DNA, the CDR3 is TGTGTCAGCAGCTTACGGATACTAGGCCGGAGGTACAATGAGCAGTTCTTC. Protein: CVSSLRILGRRYNEQFF. This chain joins TRBV7-9 and TRBJ2-1, with TRBD2 as a possible D gene (5 bases). The germline CDR1 and CDR2 sequences are SEHNR and FQNEAQ (reference sequence). The CDR3 sequence is 17 residues long.

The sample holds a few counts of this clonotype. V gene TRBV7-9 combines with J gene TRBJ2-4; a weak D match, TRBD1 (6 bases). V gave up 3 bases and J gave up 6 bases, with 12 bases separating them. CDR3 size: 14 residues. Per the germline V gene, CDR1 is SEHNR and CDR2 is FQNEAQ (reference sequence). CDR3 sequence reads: CASSFAGVTNIQYF. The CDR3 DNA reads TGTGCCAGCAGCTTTGCAGGGGTTACAAACATTCAGTACTTC. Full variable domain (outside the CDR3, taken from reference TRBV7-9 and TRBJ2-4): DTGVSQNPRHKITKRGQNVTFRCDPISEHNRLYWYRQTLGQGPEFLTYFQNEAQLEKSRLLSDRFSAERPKGSFSTLEIQRTEQGDSAMYLCASSFAGVTNIQYFGAGTRLSVL.

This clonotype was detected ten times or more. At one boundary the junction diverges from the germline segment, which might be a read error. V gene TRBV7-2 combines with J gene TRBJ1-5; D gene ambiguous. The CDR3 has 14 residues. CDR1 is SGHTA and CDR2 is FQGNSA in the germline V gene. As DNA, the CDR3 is TGTGCCAGCAGCTTCGGTCCTAGCACTCAGCCCCAGCATTTT. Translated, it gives CASSFGPSTQPQHF.

Here the CDR3 reads CSARDPLSRSYSNQPQHF. CDR3 DNA: TGCAGTGCTAGAGATCCCTTGTCCCGTTCTTATAGCAATCAGCCCCAGCATTTT. The V and J genes are TRBV20-1 and TRBJ1-5, with no clear D. The CDR3 is 18 amino acids. Germline CDR1 DFQATT, CDR2 SNEGSKA (reference sequence). Trimming stripped 0 bases from V and 0 bases from J, with 18 bases between.

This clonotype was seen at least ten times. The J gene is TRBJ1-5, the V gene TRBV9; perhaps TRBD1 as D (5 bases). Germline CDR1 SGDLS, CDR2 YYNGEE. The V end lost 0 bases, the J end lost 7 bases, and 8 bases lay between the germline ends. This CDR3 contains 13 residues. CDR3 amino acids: CASSVGGRQPQHF. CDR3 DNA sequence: TGTGCCAGCAGCGTAGGGGGCCGACAGCCCCAGCATTTT.

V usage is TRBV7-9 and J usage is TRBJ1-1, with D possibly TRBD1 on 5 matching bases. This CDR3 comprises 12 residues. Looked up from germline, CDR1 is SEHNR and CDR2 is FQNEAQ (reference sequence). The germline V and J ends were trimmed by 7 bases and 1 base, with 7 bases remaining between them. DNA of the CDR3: TGTGCCAGCAAGACAGAGAACACTGAAGCTTTCTTT. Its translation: CASKTENTEAFF.

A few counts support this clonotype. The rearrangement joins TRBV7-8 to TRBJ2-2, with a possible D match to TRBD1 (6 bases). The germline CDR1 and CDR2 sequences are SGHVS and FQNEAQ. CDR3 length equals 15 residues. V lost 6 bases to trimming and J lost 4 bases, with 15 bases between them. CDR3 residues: CASRSFRTATGELFF. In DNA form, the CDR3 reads TGTGCCAGCAGGAGCTTTAGGACAGCCACCGGGGAGCTGTTTTTT. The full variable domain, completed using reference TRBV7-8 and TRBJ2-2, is GAGVSQSPRYKVAKRGQDVALRCDPISGHVSLFWYQQALGQGPEFLTYFQNEAQLDKSGLPSDRFFAERPEGSVSTLKIQRTQQEDSAVYLCASRSFRTATGELFFGEGSRLTVL.

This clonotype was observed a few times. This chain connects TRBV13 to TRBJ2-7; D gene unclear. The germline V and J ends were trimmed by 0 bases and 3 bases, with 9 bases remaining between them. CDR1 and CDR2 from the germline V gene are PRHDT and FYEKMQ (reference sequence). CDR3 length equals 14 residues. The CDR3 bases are TGTGCCAGCAGCTTAGGAGGTCAAGTCTACGAGCAGTACTTC. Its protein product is CASSLGGQVYEQYF. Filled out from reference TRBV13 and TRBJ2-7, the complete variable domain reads AAGVIQSPRHLIKEKRETATLKCYPIPRHDTVYWYQQGPGQDPQFLISFYEKMQSDKGSIPDRFSAQQFSDYHSELNMSSLELGDSALYFCASSLGGQVYEQYFGPGTRLTVT.

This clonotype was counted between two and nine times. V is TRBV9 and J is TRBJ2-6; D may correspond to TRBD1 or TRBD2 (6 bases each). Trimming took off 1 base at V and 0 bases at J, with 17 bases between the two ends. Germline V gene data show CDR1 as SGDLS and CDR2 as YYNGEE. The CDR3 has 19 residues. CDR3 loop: CASSVYPSGAYSGANVLTF. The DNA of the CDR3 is TGTGCCAGCAGCGTATACCCTTCGGGGGCGTACTCTGGGGCCAACGTCCTGACTTTC.

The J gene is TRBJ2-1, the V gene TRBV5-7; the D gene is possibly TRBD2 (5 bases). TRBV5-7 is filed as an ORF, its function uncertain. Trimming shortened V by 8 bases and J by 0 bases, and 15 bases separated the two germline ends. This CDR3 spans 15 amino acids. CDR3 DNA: TGTGCCAGGAGCCCCGGGGTGAGCTCCTACAATGAGCAGTTCTTC. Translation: CARSPGVSSYNEQFF.

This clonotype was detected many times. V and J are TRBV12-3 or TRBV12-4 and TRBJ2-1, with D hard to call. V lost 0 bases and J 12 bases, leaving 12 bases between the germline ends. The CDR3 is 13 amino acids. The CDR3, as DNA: TGTGCCAGCAGTTTAGCGCTAGAGACCGGGCAGTTCTTC. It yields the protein CASSLALETGQFF.

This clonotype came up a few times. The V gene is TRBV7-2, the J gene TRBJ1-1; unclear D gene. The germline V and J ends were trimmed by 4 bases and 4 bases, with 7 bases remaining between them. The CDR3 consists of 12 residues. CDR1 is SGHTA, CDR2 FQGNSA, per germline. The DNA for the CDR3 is TGTGCCAGCAGCTCCTTGGGCACTGAAGCTTTCTTT. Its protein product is CASSSLGTEAFF.

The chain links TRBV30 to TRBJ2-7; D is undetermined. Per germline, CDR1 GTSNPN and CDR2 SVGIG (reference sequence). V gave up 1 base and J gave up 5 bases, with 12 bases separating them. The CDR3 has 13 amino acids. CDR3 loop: CAWSDPNRDEQYF. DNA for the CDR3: TGTGCCTGGAGTGATCCGAACCGGGACGAGCAGTACTTC.